This T cell receptor (beta chain) comes out of a study of blood T cell repertoires in COVID-19. Study as a whole: Both acute and convalescent COVID-19 samples were obtained from the United States, Italy and Spain. Sources were T cells, B-cell-depleted T cells, or PBMCs; the material itself was cDNA or gDNA.

Per the study methods: Estimation of nucleated cell counts was performed using reference gene primer amplification. Measured with immunoSEQ multiplex PCR; TCRdb has only the in-frame clones, and not every one. The D gene and trimming were derived from the DNA, and the V and J assignments and clone size from that table. The data show about 230,000 clones, 85% to 90% seen once. The V segment lost 2 bases and the J segment 7 bases; nucleotides outside the gene matches: 6. The germline V gene has CDR1 MNHNY and CDR2 SVGAGI (reference sequence). CDR3 length: 15 amino acids. The TCR was taken from a man under 40 with COVID-19, enrolled during active disease. Sequencing was performed on peripheral blood. The rearrangement links TRBV6-6 to TRBJ2-1; 9 bases align to TRBD1. The CDR3 coding sequence is TGTGCCAGCAGTTACCAACAGGGGGCTAGGAATGAGCAGTTCTTC. This codes for CASSYQQGARNEQFF.